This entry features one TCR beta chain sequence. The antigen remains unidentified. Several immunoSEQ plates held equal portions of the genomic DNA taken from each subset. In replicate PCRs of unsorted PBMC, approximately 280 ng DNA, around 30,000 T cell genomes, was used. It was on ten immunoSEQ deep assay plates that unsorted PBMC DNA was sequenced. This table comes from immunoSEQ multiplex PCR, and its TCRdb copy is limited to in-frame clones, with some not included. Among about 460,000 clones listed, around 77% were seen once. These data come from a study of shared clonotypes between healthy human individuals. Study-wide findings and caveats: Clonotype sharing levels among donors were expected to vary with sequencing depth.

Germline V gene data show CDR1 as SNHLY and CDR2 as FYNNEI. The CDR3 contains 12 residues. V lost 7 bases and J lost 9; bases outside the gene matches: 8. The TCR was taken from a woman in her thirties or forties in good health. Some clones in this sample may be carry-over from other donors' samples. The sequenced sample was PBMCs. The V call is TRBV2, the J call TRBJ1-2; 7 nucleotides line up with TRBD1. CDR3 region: CASTYDRERYTF. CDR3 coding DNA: TGTGCCAGCACTTATGACAGGGAGCGCTACACCTTC.